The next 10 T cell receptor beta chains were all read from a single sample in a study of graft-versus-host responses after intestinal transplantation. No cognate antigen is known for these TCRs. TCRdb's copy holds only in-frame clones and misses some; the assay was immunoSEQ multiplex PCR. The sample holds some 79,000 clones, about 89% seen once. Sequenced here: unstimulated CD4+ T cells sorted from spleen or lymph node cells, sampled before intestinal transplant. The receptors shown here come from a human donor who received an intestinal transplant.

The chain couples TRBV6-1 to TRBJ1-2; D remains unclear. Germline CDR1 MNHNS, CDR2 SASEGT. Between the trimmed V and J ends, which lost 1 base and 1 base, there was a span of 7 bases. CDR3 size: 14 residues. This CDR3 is CASSEGRINYGYTF. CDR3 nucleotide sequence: TGTGCCAGCAGTGAAGGGCGGATTAACTATGGCTACACCTTC.

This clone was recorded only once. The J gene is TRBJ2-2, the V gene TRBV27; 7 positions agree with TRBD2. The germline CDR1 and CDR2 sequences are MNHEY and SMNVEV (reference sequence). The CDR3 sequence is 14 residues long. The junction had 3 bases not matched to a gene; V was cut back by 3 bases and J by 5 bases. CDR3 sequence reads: CASSLRGTTGELFF. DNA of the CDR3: TGTGCCAGCAGTTTGCGGGGGACTACCGGGGAGCTGTTTTTT.

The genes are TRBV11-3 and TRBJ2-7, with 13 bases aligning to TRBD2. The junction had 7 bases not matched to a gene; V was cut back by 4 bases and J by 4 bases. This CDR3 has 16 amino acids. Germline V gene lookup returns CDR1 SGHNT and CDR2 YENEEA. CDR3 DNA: TGTGCCAGCAGCTCCCCGACTAGCGGGAGGAGGTACGAGCAGTACTTC. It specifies CASSSPTSGRRYEQYF.

Here the CDR3 DNA reads TGTGCCAGCGCCCTCTCAGGGGGCTCCCTCAGGTACGAGCAGTACTTC. This translates into CASALSGGSLRYEQYF. The chain joins TRBV27 to TRBJ2-7; TRBD1 matches at 8 bases. V shed 8 bases, J shed 4 bases, and the junction held 16 bases outside the gene matches. The CDR3 is 16 amino acids. The V gene's germline CDR1 is MNHEY and CDR2 SMNVEV (reference sequence).

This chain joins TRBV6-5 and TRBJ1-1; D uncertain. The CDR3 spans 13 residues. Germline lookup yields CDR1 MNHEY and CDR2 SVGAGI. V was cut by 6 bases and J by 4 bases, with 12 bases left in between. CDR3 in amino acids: CASSQIPVTEAFF. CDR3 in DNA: TGTGCCAGCAGCCAGATTCCTGTCACTGAAGCTTTCTTT.

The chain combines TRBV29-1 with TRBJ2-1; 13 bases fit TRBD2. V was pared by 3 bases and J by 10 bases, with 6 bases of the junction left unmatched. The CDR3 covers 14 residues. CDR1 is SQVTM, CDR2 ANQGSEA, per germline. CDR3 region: CSVEGLAGSGEQFF. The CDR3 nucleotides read TGCAGCGTTGAGGGACTAGCGGGATCAGGGGAGCAGTTCTTC.

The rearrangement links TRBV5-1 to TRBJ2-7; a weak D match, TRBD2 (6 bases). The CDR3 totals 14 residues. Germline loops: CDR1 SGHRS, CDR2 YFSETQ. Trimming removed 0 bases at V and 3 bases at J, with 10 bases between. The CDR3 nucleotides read TGCGCCAGCAGCTTGGATGGCGGGGACTACGAGCAGTACTTC. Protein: CASSLDGGDYEQYF.

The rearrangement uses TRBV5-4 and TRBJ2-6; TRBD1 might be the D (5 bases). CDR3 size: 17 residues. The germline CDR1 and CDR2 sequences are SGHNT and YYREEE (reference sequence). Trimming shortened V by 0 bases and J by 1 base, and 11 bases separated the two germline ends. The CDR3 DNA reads TGTGCCAGCAGCTTGGTGGGCCACAGGTCTGGGGCCAACGTCCTGACTTTC. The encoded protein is CASSLVGHRSGANVLTF.

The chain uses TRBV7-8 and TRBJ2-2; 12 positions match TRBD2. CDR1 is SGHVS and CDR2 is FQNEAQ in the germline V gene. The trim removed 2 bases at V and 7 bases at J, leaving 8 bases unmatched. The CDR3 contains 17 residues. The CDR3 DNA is TGTGCCAGCAGCTTAACGCTTCTAGCGGGAGGGCACGGGGAGCTGTTTTTT. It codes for CASSLTLLAGGHGELFF.

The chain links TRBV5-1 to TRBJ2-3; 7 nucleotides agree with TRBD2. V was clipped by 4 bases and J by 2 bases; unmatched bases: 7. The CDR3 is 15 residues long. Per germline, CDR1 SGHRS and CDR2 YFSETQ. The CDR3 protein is CASSPTSPLTDTQYF. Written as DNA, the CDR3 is TGCGCCAGCAGCCCGACTAGCCCACTCACAGATACGCAGTATTTT.